A selection of T cell receptor beta chains follows, all from one sample in a study of blood T cell repertoires in COVID-19. Measured with immunoSEQ multiplex PCR; TCRdb has only the in-frame clones, and not every one. This sample has hundreds of thousands of clones, with roughly 87% found just once. The sequenced sample consisted of PBMCs or T cells enriched from blood (not recorded which). These TCRs come from a young woman with acute COVID-19. The CDR3 runs from the conserved cysteine through the conserved F or W. Each record gives: clone size, V gene, D gene, J gene, CDR3 protein, CDR3 DNA. D genes are given only for firm matches. Part of the rows lack a size; the others show once, few, many or a class for expanded clones.

NA	TRBV3-1/TRBV3-2	NA	TRBJ2-7	CASSQEGHGDPYEQYF	TGTGCCAGCAGCCAAGAGGGGCACGGAGATCCCTACGAGCAGTACTTC
once	TRBV4-1	NA	TRBJ1-1	CASSQVPGLNTEAFF	TGCGCCAGCAGCCAAGTTCCGGGTCTGAACACTGAAGCTTTCTTT
NA	TRBV7-8	NA	TRBJ1-1	CASSERRLPRNTEAFF	TGTGCCAGCAGCGAGCGAAGGTTACCGAGGAACACTGAAGCTTTCTTT
once	TRBV5-6	TRBD1	TRBJ2-1	CASSLLWTGGYNEQFF	TGTGCCAGCAGCCTTTTGTGGACAGGGGGCTACAATGAGCAGTTCTTC
NA	TRBV9	TRBD2	TRBJ2-2	CASSVEVRGPERGTGELFF	TGTGCCAGCAGCGTAGAAGTGAGGGGACCGGAGCGGGGGACCGGGGAGCTGTTTTTT
NA	TRBV14	TRBD1	TRBJ1-1	CASSPGTGWSEAFF	TGTGCCAGCAGCCCCGGGACAGGGTGGTCTGAAGCTTTCTTT
NA	TRBV2	TRBD1	TRBJ1-3	CASRTGQGSRNTIYF	TGTGCCAGCAGAACGGGACAGGGGTCGCGAAACACCATATATTTT
NA	TRBV30	TRBD2	TRBJ2-2	CAWSERGGAGELFF	TGTGCCTGGAGCGAGCGGGGCGGGGCCGGGGAGCTGTTTTTT
NA	TRBV4-1	NA	TRBJ2-2	CASSHSRVGDTGELFF	TGCGCCAGCAGCCACTCCAGGGTTGGGGACACCGGGGAGCTGTTTTTT
NA	TRBV15	NA	TRBJ2-4	CATSPSSPGAKNIQYF	TGTGCCACCAGCCCGTCCTCCCCGGGGGCCAAAAACATTCAGTACTTC
NA	TRBV19	TRBD1	TRBJ1-4	CASNLGQANEKLFF	TGTGCCAGCAATCTGGGACAGGCTAATGAAAAACTGTTTTTT
few	TRBV3-1/TRBV3-2	TRBD1	TRBJ1-5	CASSQGTGGSGGQPQHF	TGTGCCAGCAGCCAAGGGACAGGGGGCTCTGGCGGGCAGCCCCAGCATTTT
NA	TRBV9	TRBD1	TRBJ1-2	CASSVTGGAYGYTF	TGTGCCAGCAGTGTTACAGGGGGCGCCTATGGCTACACCTTC
NA	TRBV6-5	NA	TRBJ2-7	CASSYSSRAYEQYF	TGTGCCAGCAGTTACTCTAGCCGGGCCTACGAGCAGTACTTC
once	TRBV6-5	TRBD1	TRBJ1-2	CASQVKVRTGSF	TGTGCCAGCCAAGTTAAGGTCCGGACAGGGTCCTTC
once	TRBV27	NA	TRBJ1-2	CASRQDSFTHYGYTF	TGTGCCAGCAGGCAAGACAGTTTTACCCACTATGGCTACACCTTC
NA	TRBV28	TRBD1	TRBJ1-6	CASSLHTGQGNSPLHF	TGTGCCAGCAGTCTGCACACCGGACAGGGGAATTCACCCCTCCACTTT
NA	TRBV19	NA	TRBJ1-1	CASLRGRDMNTEAFF	TGTGCCAGTCTGCGTGGTCGTGATATGAACACTGAAGCTTTCTTT
NA	TRBV2	TRBD2	TRBJ2-5	CASRALAGGQETQYF	TGTGCCAGCCGCGCCCTAGCGGGGGGCCAAGAGACCCAGTACTTC
NA	TRBV4-1	NA	TRBJ1-1	CASSQRSGQTEAFF	TGCGCCAGCAGCCAACGGTCAGGGCAAACTGAAGCTTTCTTT
NA	TRBV27	NA	TRBJ2-1	CASSSDPDRFYNEQFF	TGTGCCAGCAGTTCCGACCCCGACAGGTTCTACAATGAGCAGTTCTTC
NA	TRBV2	NA	TRBJ1-2	CASSLRGRGGYGYTF	TGTGCCAGCTCTTTAAGGGGGAGAGGCGGCTATGGCTACACCTTC
NA	TRBV14	TRBD1	TRBJ2-5	CASSQGPTGRETQYF	TGTGCCAGCAGCCAAGGACCGACAGGGCGAGAGACCCAGTACTTC
NA	TRBV2	NA	TRBJ1-3	CASRDSAGNTIYF	TGTGCCAGCAGGGACAGCGCTGGAAACACCATATATTTT
NA	TRBV24-1	NA	TRBJ2-7	CATPTGTNLCYEQYF	TGTGCCACCCCGACAGGAACTAATCTCTGCTACGAGCAGTACTTC
NA	TRBV7-8	NA	TRBJ1-5	CASRQSSRVYSNQPQHF	TGTGCCAGCCGCCAGAGTTCGAGAGTATATAGCAATCAGCCCCAGCATTTT
NA	TRBV4-2	NA	TRBJ2-7	CASSQDTRTKSYEQYF	TGTGCCAGCAGCCAAGATACCAGGACTAAGTCCTACGAGCAGTACTTC
once	TRBV13	TRBD1	TRBJ1-2	CASSADRSNYGYTF	TGTGCCAGCAGCGCGGACAGGAGCAACTATGGCTACACCTTC
NA	TRBV27	NA	TRBJ2-7	CASAWAGSPYEQYF	TGTGCCAGCGCCTGGGCGGGCAGCCCCTACGAGCAGTACTTC
NA	TRBV5-1	NA	TRBJ1-1	CASSFGKLNTEAFF	TGCGCCAGCAGCTTCGGGAAGCTGAACACTGAAGCTTTCTTT
NA	TRBV11-2	TRBD2	TRBJ2-3	CASSWRLAGDTDTQYF	TGTGCCAGCAGCTGGCGACTAGCGGGGGACACAGATACGCAGTATTTT
NA	TRBV7-9	NA	TRBJ1-4	CATPGVDNEKLFF	TGTGCCACCCCGGGGGTAGATAATGAAAAACTGTTTTTT
NA	TRBV6-5	NA	TRBJ1-1	CASRIRGGEAFF	TGTGCCAGCAGGATTCGGGGGGGAGAAGCTTTCTTT
NA	TRBV5-1	NA	TRBJ2-1	CASRSQDEQFF	TGCGCCAGCAGATCCCAGGATGAGCAGTTCTTC
NA	TRBV2	TRBD1	TRBJ2-2	CASTQWDRSAAGELFF	TGTGCCAGCACCCAGTGGGACAGGTCTGCGGCCGGGGAGCTGTTTTTT
NA	TRBV2	NA	TRBJ1-4	CASSGVTVLNEKLFF	TGTGCCAGCAGTGGGGTTACAGTACTTAATGAAAAACTGTTTTTT
few	TRBV7-9	TRBD1	TRBJ1-2	CASSLDRGSTNYGYTF	TGTGCCAGCAGCTTAGACAGGGGGTCGACTAACTATGGCTACACCTTC
once	TRBV7-8	NA	TRBJ2-7	CASSLLISAYEQYF	TGTGCCAGCAGCCTACTCATCTCCGCCTACGAGCAGTACTTC
once	TRBV7-9	TRBD1	TRBJ1-4	CASSLVSTGVWENEKLFF	TGTGCCAGCAGCTTAGTTTCGACAGGGGTCTGGGAAAATGAAAAACTGTTTTTT
NA	TRBV11-3	NA	TRBJ2-7	CASSLNSARDEQYF	TGTGCCAGCAGCTTAAACTCGGCACGGGACGAGCAGTACTTC
NA	TRBV19	NA	TRBJ2-7	CASSISTVAYDEQYF	TGTGCCAGTAGTATTAGCACCGTCGCCTACGACGAGCAGTACTTC
NA	TRBV5-1	TRBD1	TRBJ1-6	CASSRTGENNSPLHF	TGCGCCAGCAGCCGAACAGGGGAGAATAATTCACCCCTCCACTTT